This T cell receptor beta chain was identified in a study of CXCR3-negative and CXCR3-positive naive CD8 T cells. Germline CDR1 MGHRA, CDR2 YSYEKL. This CDR3 is built from 12 residues. The authors made the TRB cDNA libraries by 5' RACE using UMI labels. After re-calling the 5' RACE reads, TCRdb lists one entry per CDR3 protein, DNA absent. In all, the sample yields about 58,000 distinct CDR3 sequences. The chain is built from TRBV4-1 and TRBJ2-1. This clonotype was sampled from a human donor in good health. Some clones in this sample may be carry-over from other donors' samples. Sequencing was performed on naive CXCR3- CD8+ T cells from blood. Subset denoted: CD45RO-CCR7+CD27+CD95- naive CD8+ T cells lacking CXCR3 (TNR3-). The CDR3 reads CASSQLGNEQFF.